The present entry profiles one TCR beta chain with its context. Its target is unknown. The data are from a study of shared clonotypes between healthy human individuals. Study-wide findings and caveats: The sole specimen, blood, was sampled, and tissue repertoires likely differ. Estimated richness was generally greater in naive than memory subsets.

After removal of 1 base from V and 3 bases from J, the junction contained 9 bases not matched to a gene. CDR1 is LGHNA, CDR2 YNFKEQ, per germline. There are 16 residues in the CDR3. The donors, healthy adults who were HIV-negative, had experienced no recent acute infections or vaccinations. Some clones are missing from TCRdb's copy, which holds only in-frame ones; the method was immunoSEQ multiplex PCR. The repertoire holds 2,500,000 or so clones, roughly 92% seen once, with approximately 0.41% in the top ten. The sample comprised naive CD4+ T cells from PBMCs. The subset denotes: CD45RA+ positively selected. This receptor was identified in a man younger than 30 in good health. Some clones in this sample may be carry-over from other donors' samples. The genes are TRBV4-2 and TRBJ2-7; 7 nucleotides agree with TRBD2. This CDR3 reads CASSQAGGVGYYEQYF. CDR3 DNA: TGTGCCAGCAGCCAAGCGGGGGGAGTAGGCTACTACGAGCAGTACTTC.